The clone carrying this T cell receptor (beta chain) was observed a single time. Its target is not known. Profiled with immunoSEQ multiplex PCR; TCRdb holds only in-frame clones, not every one. The table shows about 20,000 clones, with 80% to 85% occurring only once. The CDR3 is 16 residues long. The germline gives CDR1 SGDLS, CDR2 YYNGEE. Trimming left V 0 bases short and J 3 bases short, with 15 bases between. This entry comes from a study of PD-1 blockade in classical Hodgkin lymphoma. Study-wide results and caveats: TCR diversity rose significantly by C4D1 in CD4+ but not CD8+ cells. Complete responders showed a baseline diversity that resembled the diversity of newly diagnosed patients.

Exposure to brentuximab vedotin varied, and each patient had relapsed following autologous stem cell transplantation. Specimen: peripheral blood mononuclear cells (PBMCs), collected at baseline. The sequence derives from a human donor with classical Hodgkin lymphoma. The V and J genes are TRBV9 and TRBJ1-2; D possibly corresponds to TRBD1 (6 bases). This chain's CDR3 is CASSVAAGAGDYGYTF. For the CDR3, the DNA is TGTGCCAGCAGCGTAGCCGCGGGGGCAGGCGACTATGGCTACACCTTC.